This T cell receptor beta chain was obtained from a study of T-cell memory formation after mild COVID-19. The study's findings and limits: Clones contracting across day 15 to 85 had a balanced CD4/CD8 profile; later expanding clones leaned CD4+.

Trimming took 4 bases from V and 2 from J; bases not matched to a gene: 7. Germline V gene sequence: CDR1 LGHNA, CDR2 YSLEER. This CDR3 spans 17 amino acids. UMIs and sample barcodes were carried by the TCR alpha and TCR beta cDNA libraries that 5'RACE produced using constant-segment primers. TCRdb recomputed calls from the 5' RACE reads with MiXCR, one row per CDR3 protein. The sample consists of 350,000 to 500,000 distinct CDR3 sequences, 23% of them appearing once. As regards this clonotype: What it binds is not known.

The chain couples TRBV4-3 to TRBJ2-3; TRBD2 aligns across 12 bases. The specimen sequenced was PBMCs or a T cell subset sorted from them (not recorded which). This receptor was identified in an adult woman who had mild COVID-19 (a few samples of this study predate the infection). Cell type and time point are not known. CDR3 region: CASSPRTSGIITDTQYF. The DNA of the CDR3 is TGCGCCAGCAGCCCCCGGACTAGCGGGATTATCACAGATACGCAGTATTTT.